The clone carrying this TCR beta chain has only one observation. The antigen remains undetermined. This record belongs to a study of naive and memory T cell subsets. An equimolar mix of two oligonucleotides served as the beta constant-region primer for TRBC1 and TRBC2. The ligated cDNA underwent four PCR rounds using SP2 and nested alpha and beta constant-region primers. TCRdb re-derived calls from the UMI-ligation and nested PCR reads in MiXCR, one entry per CDR3 protein. The sample contains roughly 100,000 distinct CDR3 sequences, around 10% of which appear only once. This CDR3 contains 14 residues. V was clipped by 6 bases and J by 5 bases; unmatched bases: 8. Study-wide findings and caveats: Over 95% of naive TCR sequences appeared only once after error correction, unlike memory subsets. Naive repertoires, especially CD8, held a few larger clonotypes, possibly memory cells re-expressing CD45RA.

This receptor was obtained from a human donor in good health. Source material: naive CD4+ T cells from blood. This chain links TRBV12-3 or TRBV12-4 with TRBJ2-7; 9 bases are shared with TRBD1. The CDR3 is CASSKQGAADEQYF. In DNA form, the CDR3 reads TGTGCCAGCAGCAAACAGGGGGCGGCGGACGAGCAGTACTTC.